One sample yielded the 11 T cell receptor beta chains listed below, sequenced in a study of T cell repertoires in cytomegalovirus infection. MiXCR, run by TCRdb on the reads, gives a single entry per CDR3 protein. Of some 480,000 distinct CDR3 sequences listed, about 33% are singletons. Their target antigens are unknown. Sequenced material: cultured PBMCs, taken from culture after CMV antigen stimulation. These receptors were obtained from a human donor in good health (CMV status not recorded). Some clones in this sample may be carry-over from other donors' samples.

The rearrangement uses TRBV20-1 and TRBJ2-3; 12 bases are shared with TRBD2. CDR3 size: 15 residues. The V gene end was trimmed by 8 bases and the J gene end by 4 bases; junction bases not matched to a gene: 10. The germline V gene has CDR1 DFQATT and CDR2 SNEGSKA (reference sequence). The CDR3 DNA sequence: TGCAGTACGGCCCGACTAGCGGGAGTAGCAGATACGCAGTATTTT. Translating it yields CSTARLAGVADTQYF.

This chain uses TRBV20-1 with TRBJ2-7, with 9 bases identical to TRBD2. The germline V gene has CDR1 DFQATT and CDR2 SNEGSKA (reference sequence). CDR3 length: 15 residues. The trim removed 0 bases at V and 3 bases at J, leaving 6 bases unmatched. The CDR3 sequence is CSARDALAGLYEQYF. CDR3 DNA sequence: TGCAGTGCTAGAGATGCCCTAGCGGGACTCTACGAGCAGTACTTC.

The chain couples TRBV10-3 to TRBJ2-1; D is uncertain. The CDR3 is 11 residues long. The V end lost 4 bases, the J end lost 7 bases, and 5 bases lay between the germline ends. Germline loops: CDR1 ENHRY, CDR2 SYGVKD. CDR3 bases: TGTGCCATCAGTGCTACTAATGAGCAGTTCTTC. Encoded protein: CAISATNEQFF.

This chain uses TRBV27 with TRBJ1-5; D might be TRBD1 (6 bases). The germline V gene has CDR1 MNHEY and CDR2 SMNVEV (reference sequence). The V end was cut by 1 base, the J end by 9 bases, with 22 bases between. The CDR3 is 17 residues long. The CDR3 DNA reads as TGTGCCAGCAGTTTATGGGGCGAGGGGGAGGCATCCGGGCCCCAGCATTTT. This translates into CASSLWGEGEASGPQHF.

V is TRBV7-9 and J is TRBJ2-5; no clear D gene. The CDR3 has 16 residues. CDR1 is SEHNR and CDR2 is FQNEAQ in the germline V gene (reference sequence). The germline V and J ends were trimmed by 1 base and 4 bases, with 16 bases remaining between them. The CDR3 nucleotides are TGTGCCAGCAGCTTAGTGACTGGGGTTGAGAGAGAGACCCAGTACTTC. Amino acid sequence: CASSLVTGVERETQYF. Full variable domain (rest looked up from reference TRBV7-9 and TRBJ2-5): DTGVSQNPRHKITKRGQNVTFRCDPISEHNRLYWYRQTLGQGPEFLTYFQNEAQLEKSRLLSDRFSAERPKGSFSTLEIQRTEQGDSAMYLCASSLVTGVERETQYFGPGTRLLVL.

This clonotype has a handful of counts. V gene TRBV4-3 combines with J gene TRBJ1-1; D remains unclear. CDR3 length equals 14 residues. CDR1 LGHNA and CDR2 YSLEER come from the germline V gene. The ends were cut back, 1 base at V and 4 bases at J, with 10 bases in the middle. The DNA for the CDR3 is TGCGCCAGCAGCCAAGGAACCGCCCGCACTGAAGCTTTCTTT. It yields the protein CASSQGTARTEAFF.

This chain uses TRBV12-3 or TRBV12-4 with TRBJ2-3; 7 bases map to TRBD2. The CDR3 contains 15 residues. Unmatched junction bases numbered 8, after V lost 4 bases and J lost 4 bases. The CDR3 loop reads CASSSRGSGADTQYF. Here the CDR3 DNA reads TGTGCCAGCAGTTCCCGCGGGAGTGGTGCAGATACGCAGTATTTT.

V is TRBV6-5 and J is TRBJ1-2; 7 positions match TRBD1. Germline V gene data show CDR1 as MNHEY and CDR2 as SVGAGI. Trimming took 6 bases from V and 7 from J; bases not matched to a gene: 11. The CDR3 contains 14 residues. The chain's CDR3 is CASRSADRVGGYTF. CDR3 coding DNA: TGTGCCAGCAGATCCGCTGACAGGGTTGGTGGCTACACCTTC.

This clonotype was seen more than once but under ten times. J is TRBJ1-5 and V is TRBV6-6; 9 nucleotides match TRBD1. The CDR3 runs 15 residues. With V trimmed by 6 bases and J by 6 bases, 9 bases remained unmatched. Germline V gives CDR1 MNHNY, CDR2 SVGAGI (reference sequence). In DNA form, the CDR3 reads TGTGCCAGCAGAAGCCTTGGGACAGGGACTCAGCCCCAGCATTTT. Translating gives CASRSLGTGTQPQHF.

The V call is TRBV7-9, the J call TRBJ2-7, with TRBD1 as a possible D gene (6 bases). Germline V gene lookup returns CDR1 SEHNR and CDR2 FQNEAQ (reference sequence). Trimming cost V 4 bases and J 3 bases, with 13 bases left between them. This CDR3 has 14 amino acids. The CDR3, as DNA: TGTGCCAGCAGCTACACCACGGGACACTACGAGCAGTACTTC. Its protein product is CASSYTTGHYEQYF.

The chain couples TRBV19 to TRBJ1-1; tentatively, D is TRBD1 (5 bases). CDR3 length: 16 residues. Germline V CDR1 and CDR2: LNHDA, SQIVND (reference sequence). V dropped 3 bases and J dropped 6 bases, with 20 bases sitting between them. CDR3: CASSILRDRAAPEAFF. The CDR3 DNA follows: TGTGCCAGTAGTATTTTAAGGGACCGCGCCGCTCCTGAAGCTTTCTTT.